This T cell receptor (beta chain) was profiled in a study of shared clonotypes between healthy human individuals. Study-level information: Each donor's CD4 naive and CD4 memory cells filled three plates apiece, CD8 naive two, and CD8 memory one.

Samples underwent the assay at deep level. The protocol was immunoSEQ multiplex PCR, while the TCRdb copy is restricted to in-frame clones and leaves out a portion. The table shows about 2.2 million clones, with 85% to 95% occurring only once. Cells designated naive CD8 were CD45RO-negative and were positively selected for CCR7, with terminally differentiated effector memory CD45RA+ cells excluded. Study-level points and caveats: The four-donor shared clonotypes exceeded non-shared clonotypes in generation probability, with non-shared ones scoring lower.

The CDR3 has 13 residues. Trimming cost V 4 bases and J 4 bases, with 10 bases left between them. Germline loops: CDR1 SGHKS, CDR2 YYEKEE (reference sequence). Of note for this clone: The antigen remains unidentified.

The sample taken for sequencing was naive CD8+ T cells from PBMCs. This TCR was sampled from a young man in good health. Some clones in this sample may be carry-over from other donors' samples. The V and J genes are TRBV5-5 and TRBJ2-3; D call uncertain. The CDR3 is CASSPTMSDTQYF. Written as DNA, the CDR3 is TGTGCCAGCAGCCCAACAATGTCAGATACGCAGTATTTT. Using reference TRBV5-5 and TRBJ2-3 for the parts outside the CDR3, the full variable domain is DAGVTQSPTHLIKTRGQQVTLRCSPISGHKSVSWYQQVLGQGPQFIFQYYEKEERGRGNFPDRFSARQFPNYSSELNVNALLLGDSALYLCASSPTMSDTQYFGPGTRLTVL.